This TCR beta chain was captured by sequencing in a study of breast tumors, draining lymph nodes, adjacent tissues. Findings and limits, study-wide: Tumors had less TCR diversity than lymph nodes, more than nontumor tissue. Data only fit, rather than demonstrated, lymph node origin of most tumor T cells.

TCRdb re-called the multiplex PCR reads through MiXCR, storing one row per CDR3 protein. Here the sample spans 5,000 to 7,500 distinct CDR3 sequences, roughly 44% being singletons. This clonotype was observed a single time. As yet, its antigen is unknown. Sequenced sample: tumor-adjacent breast tissue. The sequence came from a female donor with breast cancer. Some clones in this sample may be carry-over from other donors' samples.

In DNA, the CDR3 is TGTGCCAGCAGCTTTGGGGACTTGAATGGCTACACCTTC. This sequence encodes CASSFGDLNGYTF. The chain has TRBV7-9 and TRBJ1-2, with TRBD1 as a possible D gene (5 bases). Germline lookup yields CDR1 SEHNR and CDR2 FQNEAQ (reference sequence). Trimming shortened V by 3 bases and J by 6 bases, and 11 bases separated the two germline ends. CDR3 length: 13 amino acids. The full variable domain, rest sourced from reference TRBV7-9 and TRBJ1-2, is DTGVSQNPRHKITKRGQNVTFRCDPISEHNRLYWYRQTLGQGPEFLTYFQNEAQLEKSRLLSDRFSAERPKGSFSTLEIQRTEQGDSAMYLCASSFGDLNGYTFGSGTRLTVV.